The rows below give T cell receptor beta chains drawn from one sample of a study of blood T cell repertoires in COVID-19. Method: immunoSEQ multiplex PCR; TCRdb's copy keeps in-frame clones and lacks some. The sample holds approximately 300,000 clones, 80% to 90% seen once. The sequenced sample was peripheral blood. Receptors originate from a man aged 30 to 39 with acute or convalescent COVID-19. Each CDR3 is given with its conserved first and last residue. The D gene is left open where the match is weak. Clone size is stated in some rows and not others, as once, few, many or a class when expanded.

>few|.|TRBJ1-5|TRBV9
TGTGCCAGCAGCGTAGAGGGGTCTCGCAATCAGCCCCAGCATTTT
CASSVEGSRNQPQHF
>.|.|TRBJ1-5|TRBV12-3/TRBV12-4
TGTGCCAGCAGTCCGACATTTACTGCCCAGCATTTT
CASSPTFTAQHF
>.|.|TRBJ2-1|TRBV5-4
TGTGCCAGCAGCCGCGAGTCGGGTTTTAATGAGCAGTTCTTC
CASSRESGFNEQFF
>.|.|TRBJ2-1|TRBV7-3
TGTGCCAGCAGCCTAGCCGGGGATATCAATGAGCAGTTCTTC
CASSLAGDINEQFF
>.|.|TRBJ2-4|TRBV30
TGTGCCTGGAGTATTCAGGGGAACATTCAGTACTTC
CAWSIQGNIQYF
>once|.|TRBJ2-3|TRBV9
TGTGCCAGCAGCGTAGCCAGGGGCACAGATACGCAGTATTTT
CASSVARGTDTQYF
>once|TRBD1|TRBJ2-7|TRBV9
TGTGCCAGCAGCGTAGACTGGGACAGCAAGCATTTAGGGCAGTACTTC
CASSVDWDSKHLGQYF
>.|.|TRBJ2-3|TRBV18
TGTGCCAGCTCACTACAGATGGGCTCTAGCACAGATACGCAGTATTTT
CASSLQMGSSTDTQYF
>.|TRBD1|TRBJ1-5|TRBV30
TGTGCCTGGAGTGTATTTGGGGACAGGGCCAATCAGCCCCAGCATTTT
CAWSVFGDRANQPQHF
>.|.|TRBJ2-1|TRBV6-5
TGTGCCAGCAGCCGCTACGAAATAAATGAGCAGTTCTTC
CASSRYEINEQFF
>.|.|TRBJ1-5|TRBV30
TGTGCCTGGAGTGTACTTGGCGGGCCGCGCGGCAATCAGCCCCAGCATTTT
CAWSVLGGPRGNQPQHF
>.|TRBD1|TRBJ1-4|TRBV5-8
TGTGCCACCCAGGGGCGGGACAGTTATGAAAAACTGTTTTTT
CATQGRDSYEKLFF
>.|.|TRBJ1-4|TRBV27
TGTGCCAGCGCGGTGACCAGAAGACTCGAAAAACTGTTTTTT
CASAVTRRLEKLFF
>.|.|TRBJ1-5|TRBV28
TGTGCCAGCAGTTATCCGGGAAATAGCAATCAGCCCCAGCATTTT
CASSYPGNSNQPQHF
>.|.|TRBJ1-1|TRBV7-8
TGTGCCAGCAGGACCGGGAGGGTCACTGAAGCTTTCTTT
CASRTGRVTEAFF
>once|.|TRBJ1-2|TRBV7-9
TGTGCCAGCAGCTTTTCTAGCTCCTATGGCTACACCTTC
CASSFSSSYGYTF
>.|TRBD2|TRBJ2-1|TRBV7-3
TGTGCCAGCAGCTTAAAGGGGACTAGCGGGTCCTACAATGAGCAGTTCTTC
CASSLKGTSGSYNEQFF
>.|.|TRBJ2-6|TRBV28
TGTGCCAGCATGACGGCGGGGGCCTCTGGGGCCAACGTCCTGACTTTC
CASMTAGASGANVLTF
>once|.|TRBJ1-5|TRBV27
TGTGCCAGCAGTTTTTCAGGGTGGGGCCAGCCCCAGCATTTT
CASSFSGWGQPQHF
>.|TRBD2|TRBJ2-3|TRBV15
TGTGCCACCAGCAACCGGCTAGCGGCTAGCACAGATACGCAGTATTTT
CATSNRLAASTDTQYF